This TCR beta chain was retrieved from a study of T-cell reconstitution after alpha-beta-depleted transplantation in children. This CDR3 has 14 amino acids. V dropped 6 bases and J dropped 10 bases, with 21 bases sitting between them. CDR1 and CDR2 from the germline V gene are MNHEY and SVGAGI. Study outcomes and limitations: Most T-cell counts and diversity one year after the transplant came from T cells that were newly produced.

This clonotype was detected many times. What it binds is not known. The TCRbeta library incorporated unique molecular identifiers. Using its own MiXCR run on the PCR reads, TCRdb lists one record per CDR3 protein. This sample has about 70,000 distinct CDR3 sequences, with approximately 10% found just once. The sequence came from a boy between 10 and 17 years old with acute myeloid leukemia, due to receive a stem cell transplant. The sample was PBMCs, taken before TCRalphabeta/CD19-depleted stem cell transplant. The chain recombines TRBV6-5 with TRBJ1-1; maybe TRBD1 (6 bases). CDR3 coding DNA: TGTGCCAGCAGGCTTCAGGGGCAGGGTGGGCGAGCTTTCTTT. Translating it yields CASRLQGQGGRAFF.